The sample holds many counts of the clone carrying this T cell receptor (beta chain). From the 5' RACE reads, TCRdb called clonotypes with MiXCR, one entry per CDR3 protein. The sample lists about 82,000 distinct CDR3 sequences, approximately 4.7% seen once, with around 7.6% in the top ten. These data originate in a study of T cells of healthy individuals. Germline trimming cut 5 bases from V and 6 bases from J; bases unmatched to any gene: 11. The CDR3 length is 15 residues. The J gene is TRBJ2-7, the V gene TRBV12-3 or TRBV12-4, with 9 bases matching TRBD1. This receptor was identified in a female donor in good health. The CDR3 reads CASSRSNRGRPEQYF. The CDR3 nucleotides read TGTGCCAGCAGTCGGTCGAACAGGGGGCGCCCCGAGCAGTACTTC.